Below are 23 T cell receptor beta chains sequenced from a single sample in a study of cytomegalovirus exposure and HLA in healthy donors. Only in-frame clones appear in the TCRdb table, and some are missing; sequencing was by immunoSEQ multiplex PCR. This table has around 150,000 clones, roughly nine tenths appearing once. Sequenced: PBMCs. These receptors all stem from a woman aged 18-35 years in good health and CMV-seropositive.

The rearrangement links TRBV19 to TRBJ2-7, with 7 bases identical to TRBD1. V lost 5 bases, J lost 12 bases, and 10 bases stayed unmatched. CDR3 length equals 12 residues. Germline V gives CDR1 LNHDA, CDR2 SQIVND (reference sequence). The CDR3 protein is CASSLTGTDRYF. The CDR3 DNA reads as TGTGCCAGTAGTCTAACCGGGACAGATCGGTACTTC.

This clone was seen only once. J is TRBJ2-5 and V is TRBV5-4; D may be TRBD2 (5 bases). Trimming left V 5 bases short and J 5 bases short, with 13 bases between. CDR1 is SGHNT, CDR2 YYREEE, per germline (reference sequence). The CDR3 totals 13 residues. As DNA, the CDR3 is TGTGCCAGCAGAGAAGGGAGACGGGAGACCCAGTACTTC. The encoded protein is CASREGRRETQYF.

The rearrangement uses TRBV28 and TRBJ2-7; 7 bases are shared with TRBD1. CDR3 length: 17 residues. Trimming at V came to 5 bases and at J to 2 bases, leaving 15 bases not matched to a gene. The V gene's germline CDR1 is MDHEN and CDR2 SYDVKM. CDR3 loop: CASSQEEPRDRPYEQYF. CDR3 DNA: TGTGCCAGCAGTCAAGAGGAACCCCGGGACAGACCCTACGAGCAGTACTTC.

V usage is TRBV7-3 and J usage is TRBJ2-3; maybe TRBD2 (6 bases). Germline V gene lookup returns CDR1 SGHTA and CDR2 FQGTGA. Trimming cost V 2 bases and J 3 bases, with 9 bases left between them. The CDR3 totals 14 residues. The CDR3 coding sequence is TGTGCCAGCAGCTTAGGAGGGAGAACAGATACGCAGTATTTT. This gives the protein CASSLGGRTDTQYF. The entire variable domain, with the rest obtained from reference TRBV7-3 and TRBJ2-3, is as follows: GAGVSQTPSNKVTEKGKYVELRCDPISGHTALYWYRQSLGQGPEFLIYFQGTGAADDSGLPNDRFFAVRPEGSVSTLKIQRTERGDSAVYLCASSLGGRTDTQYFGPGTRLTVL.

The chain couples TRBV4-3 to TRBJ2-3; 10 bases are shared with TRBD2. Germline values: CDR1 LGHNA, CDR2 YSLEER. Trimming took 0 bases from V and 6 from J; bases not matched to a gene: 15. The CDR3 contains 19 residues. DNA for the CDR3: TGCGCCAGCAGCCAAGATCCGGCTAGCGGGAGTGTACTGGGCGATACGCAGTATTTT. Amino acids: CASSQDPASGSVLGDTQYF.

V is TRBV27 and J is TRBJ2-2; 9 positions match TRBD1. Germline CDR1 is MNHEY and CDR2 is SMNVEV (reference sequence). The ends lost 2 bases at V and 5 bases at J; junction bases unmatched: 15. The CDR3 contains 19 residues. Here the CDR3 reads CASSLGYPGQGGRTGELFF. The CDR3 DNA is TGTGCCAGCAGTTTAGGGTATCCGGGACAGGGCGGTAGGACCGGGGAGCTGTTTTTT.

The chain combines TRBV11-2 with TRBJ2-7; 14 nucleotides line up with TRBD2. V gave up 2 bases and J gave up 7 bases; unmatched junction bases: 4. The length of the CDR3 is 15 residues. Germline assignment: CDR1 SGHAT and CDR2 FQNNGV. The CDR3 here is CASSLRLAGGREQYF. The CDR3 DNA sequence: TGTGCCAGCAGCTTACGACTAGCGGGAGGGAGGGAGCAGTACTTC. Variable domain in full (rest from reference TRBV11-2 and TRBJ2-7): EAGVAQSPRYKIIEKRQSVAFWCNPISGHATLYWYQQILGQGPKLLIQFQNNGVVDDSQLPKDRFSAERLKGVDSTLKIQPAKLEDSAVYLCASSLRLAGGREQYFGPGTRLTVT.

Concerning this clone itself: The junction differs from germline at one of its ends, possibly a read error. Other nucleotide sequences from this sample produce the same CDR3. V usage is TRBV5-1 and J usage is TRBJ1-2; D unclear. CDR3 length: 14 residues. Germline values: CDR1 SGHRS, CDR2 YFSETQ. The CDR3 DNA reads TGCGCCAGCAGTTTGGATCGCAGAGGCTATGGCTACACCTTC. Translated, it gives CASSLDRRGYGYTF. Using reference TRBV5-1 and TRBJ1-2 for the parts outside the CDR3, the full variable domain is KAGVTQTPRYLIKTRGQQVTLSCSPISGHRSVSWYQQTPGQGLQFLFEYFSETQRNKGNFPGRFSGRQFSNSRSEMNVSTLELGDSALYLCASSLDRRGYGYTFGSGTRLTVV.

The CDR3 sequence is CASSSQGRINEKLFF. The DNA of the CDR3 is TGTGCCAGCAGCTCCCAGGGGCGCATTAATGAAAAACTGTTTTTT. V gene TRBV5-4 combines with J gene TRBJ1-4; TRBD1 is a possible D gene (6 bases). The germline gives CDR1 SGHNT, CDR2 YYREEE (reference sequence). V was trimmed by 3 bases and J by 4 bases, leaving 13 bases between them. This CDR3 has 15 amino acids.

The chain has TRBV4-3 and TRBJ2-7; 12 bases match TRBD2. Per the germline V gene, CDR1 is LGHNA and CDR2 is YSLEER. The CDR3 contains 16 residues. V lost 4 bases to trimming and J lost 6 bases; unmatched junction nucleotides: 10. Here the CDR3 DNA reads TGCGCCAGCAGCCCAGGACTAGCGGGACCGGAAAGCGAGCAGTACTTC. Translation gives CASSPGLAGPESEQYF.

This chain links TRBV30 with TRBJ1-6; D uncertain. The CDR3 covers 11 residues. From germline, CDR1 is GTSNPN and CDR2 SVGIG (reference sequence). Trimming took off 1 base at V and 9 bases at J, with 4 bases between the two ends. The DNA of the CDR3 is TGTGCCTGGAGTGGCGGTTCACCCCTCCACTTT. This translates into CAWSGGSPLHF.

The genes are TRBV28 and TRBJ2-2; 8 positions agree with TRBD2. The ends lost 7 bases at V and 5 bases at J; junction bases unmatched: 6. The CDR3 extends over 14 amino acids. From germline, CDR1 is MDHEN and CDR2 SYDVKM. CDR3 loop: CASTSGSGTGELFF. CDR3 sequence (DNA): TGTGCCAGCACGAGCGGGAGCGGTACCGGGGAGCTGTTTTTT. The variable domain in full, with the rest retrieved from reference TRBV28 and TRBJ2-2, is DVKVTQSSRYLVKRTGEKVFLECVQDMDHENMFWYRQDPGLGLRLIYFSYDVKMKEKGDIPEGYSVSREKKERFSLILESASTNQTSMYLCASTSGSGTGELFFGEGSRLTVL.

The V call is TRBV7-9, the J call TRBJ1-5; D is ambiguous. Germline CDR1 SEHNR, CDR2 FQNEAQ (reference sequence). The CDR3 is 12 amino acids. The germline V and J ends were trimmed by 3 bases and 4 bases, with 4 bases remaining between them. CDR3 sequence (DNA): TGTGCCAGCAGCTTGAGTAATCAGCCCCAGCATTTT. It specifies CASSLSNQPQHF.

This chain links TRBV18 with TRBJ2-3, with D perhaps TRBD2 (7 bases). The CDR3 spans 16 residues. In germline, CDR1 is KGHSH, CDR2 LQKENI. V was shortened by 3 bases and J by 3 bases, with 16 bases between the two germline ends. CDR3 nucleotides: TGTGCCAGCTCACCTCGGACTAGGGGGGAGACAGATACGCAGTATTTT. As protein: CASSPRTRGETDTQYF.

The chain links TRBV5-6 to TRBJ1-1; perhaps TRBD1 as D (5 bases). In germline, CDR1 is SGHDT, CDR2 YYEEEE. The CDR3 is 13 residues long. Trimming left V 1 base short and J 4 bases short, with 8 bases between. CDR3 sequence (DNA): TGTGCCAGCAGCTTGCAGGGTTCCACTGAAGCTTTCTTT. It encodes CASSLQGSTEAFF.

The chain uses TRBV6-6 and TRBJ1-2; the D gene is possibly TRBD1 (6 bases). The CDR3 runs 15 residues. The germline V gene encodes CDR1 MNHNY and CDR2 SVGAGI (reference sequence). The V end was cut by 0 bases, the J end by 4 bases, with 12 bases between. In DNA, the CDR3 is TGTGCCAGCAGTTACTCGGACAGACTCTCCTATGGCTACACCTTC. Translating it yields CASSYSDRLSYGYTF.

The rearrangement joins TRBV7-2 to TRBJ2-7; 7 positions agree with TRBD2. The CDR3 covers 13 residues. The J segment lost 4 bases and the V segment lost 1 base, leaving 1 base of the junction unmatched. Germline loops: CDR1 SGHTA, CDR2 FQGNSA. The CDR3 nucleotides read TGTGCCAGCAGCTTAGTGGGAGGGTACGAGCAGTACTTC. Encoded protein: CASSLVGGYEQYF.

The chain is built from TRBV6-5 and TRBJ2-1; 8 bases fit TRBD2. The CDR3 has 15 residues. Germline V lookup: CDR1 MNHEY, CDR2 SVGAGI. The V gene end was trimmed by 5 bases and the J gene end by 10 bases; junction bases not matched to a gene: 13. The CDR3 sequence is CASSPASLIAGEQFF. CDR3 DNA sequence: TGTGCCAGCAGTCCCGCCTCACTCATAGCGGGAGAGCAGTTCTTC.

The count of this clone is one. Here the CDR3 DNA reads TGTGCCAGTAGTGCTAGCGGGGCTATCTCCTACAATGAGCAGTTCTTC. Protein product: CASSASGAISYNEQFF. The rearrangement links TRBV19 to TRBJ2-1; 9 bases line up with TRBD2. Unmatched junction bases numbered 5, after V lost 5 bases and J lost 0 bases. CDR3 length: 16 residues. Germline V gene data show CDR1 as LNHDA and CDR2 as SQIVND (reference sequence).

This CDR3 reads CASSHPDSPGNTIYF. For the CDR3, the DNA is TGCGCCAGCAGCCACCCCGACTCCCCGGGAAACACCATATATTTT. V usage is TRBV4-1 and J usage is TRBJ1-3, with unresolved D. Germline CDR1 is MGHRA and CDR2 is YSYEKL. This CDR3 contains 15 residues. The V gene lost 3 bases and the J gene lost 4 bases, with 13 bases spanning the gap.

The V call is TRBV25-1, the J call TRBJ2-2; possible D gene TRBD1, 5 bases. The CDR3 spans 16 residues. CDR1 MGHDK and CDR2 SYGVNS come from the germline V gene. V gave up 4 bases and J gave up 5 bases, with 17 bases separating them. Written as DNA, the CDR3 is TGTGCCAGCAGTGGAGAGTATAGGGGAAGAACCGGGGAGCTGTTTTTT. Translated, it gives CASSGEYRGRTGELFF.

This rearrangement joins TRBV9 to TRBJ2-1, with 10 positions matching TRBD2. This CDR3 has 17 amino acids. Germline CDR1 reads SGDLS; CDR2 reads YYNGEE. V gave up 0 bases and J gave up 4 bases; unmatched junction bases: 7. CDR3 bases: TGTGCCAGCAGCGTAGTGGCTAGCGGGAGTCGGTACAATGAGCAGTTCTTC. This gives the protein CASSVVASGSRYNEQFF.

CDR3 sequence: CASTGLAVFNEQFF. CDR3 in DNA: TGTGCCAGCACGGGACTAGCGGTGTTCAATGAGCAGTTCTTC. The chain combines TRBV2 with TRBJ2-1, with 11 bases identical to TRBD2. V gave up 7 bases and J gave up 6 bases; unmatched junction bases: 5. Germline V lookup: CDR1 SNHLY, CDR2 FYNNEI. This CDR3 is built from 14 residues.